Following are 32 T cell receptor beta chains from one sample sequenced in a study of shared clonotypes between healthy human individuals (dated by TCRdb to 2019 to 2021). CD8 naive samples were CD45RO-negative cells positively selected for CCR7, giving a CD45RA+CCR7+ population that excluded TemRA cells. The library relied on the immunoSEQ multiplex PCR assay. As stored in TCRdb, this immuneACCESS dataset retains in-frame rearrangements with V and J assigned. A fraction of the clones does not appear; measured against another copy, unresolved V genes explain less than half of the discrepancy, and the remainder lacks a known reason. This sample lists some 2.1 million clones; over 85% were detected once. The ten most abundant clones make up 1% to 1.3% of the sample. Sequencing was carried out using naive CD8+ T cells sorted from blood. Explained via the paper, the cell subset or site label denotes: CD45RA+CCR7+. The source of these receptors is a man between 18 and 35 years old in good health.

This clone was seen once. The same CDR3 also results from other DNA sequences found in this sample. The chain uses TRBV6-5 and TRBJ1-2; D remains unclear. V shed 2 bases and J shed 3 bases, with 7 bases lying between them. CDR1 and CDR2 (germline): MNHEY, SVGAGI. The CDR3 is 13 amino acids. This CDR3 is CASSYDGYYGYTF. The DNA for the CDR3 is TGTGCCAGCAGTTACGACGGTTACTATGGCTACACCTTC.

This clone was counted a single time. CDR3 region: CASSPQGGYTEAFF. The CDR3 DNA is TGTGCCAGCAGCCCACAGGGAGGGTACACTGAAGCTTTCTTT. The rearrangement joins TRBV28 to TRBJ1-1, with TRBD1 as a possible D gene (6 bases). Trimming shortened V by 6 bases and J by 3 bases, and 14 bases separated the two germline ends. The CDR3 has 14 residues. Germline V lookup: CDR1 MDHEN, CDR2 SYDVKM.

This chain connects TRBV6-6 to TRBJ2-7; no reliable D call. CDR1 and CDR2 from the germline V gene are MNHNY and SVGAGI (reference sequence). The CDR3 totals 14 residues. V was pared by 8 bases and J by 2 bases, with 16 bases between. CDR3 residues: CASCRLEHTYEQYF. The CDR3 DNA follows: TGTGCCAGCTGCCGCCTGGAGCATACCTACGAGCAGTACTTC.

With regard to this clone: Other DNA sequences within the sample encode an identical CDR3. The chain links TRBV30 to TRBJ2-7, with D unclear. Looked up from germline, CDR1 is GTSNPN and CDR2 is SVGIG (reference sequence). The CDR3 is 12 residues long. V dropped 0 bases and J dropped 4 bases, with 7 bases sitting between them. CDR3 sequence: CAWSVLGYEQYF. The CDR3 DNA reads as TGTGCCTGGAGTGTCCTGGGGTACGAGCAGTACTTC.

The V gene is TRBV9, the J gene TRBJ2-5; D gene ambiguous. There are 13 residues in the CDR3. The ends were cut back, 4 bases at V and 0 bases at J, with 7 bases in the middle. Per germline, CDR1 SGDLS and CDR2 YYNGEE. This chain's CDR3 is CASSPNHQETQYF. The CDR3 region has the DNA TGTGCCAGCAGCCCTAATCACCAAGAGACCCAGTACTTC.

The chain carries TRBV9 and TRBJ2-3; D possibly matches TRBD1 or TRBD2 (6 bases each). The CDR3 sequence is 15 residues long. Germline V lookup: CDR1 SGDLS, CDR2 YYNGEE. Trimming removed 0 bases from V and 2 bases from J, with 10 bases in between. CDR3 loop: CASSVVGGNTDTQYF. The DNA for the CDR3 is TGTGCCAGCAGCGTAGTAGGGGGGAACACAGATACGCAGTATTTT.

Turning to this clone: This specimen includes other DNA sequences encoding the same CDR3. The chain uses TRBV6-1 and TRBJ1-3; D not certain. CDR1 and CDR2 from the germline V gene are MNHNS and SASEGT. The CDR3 sequence is 15 residues long. The V end was cut by 1 base, the J end by 0 bases, with 7 bases between. The CDR3 loop is CASSEGRSSGNTIYF. The CDR3 coding sequence is TGTGCCAGCAGTGAAGGCAGGAGCTCTGGAAACACCATATATTTT.

This chain's CDR3 is CASSYSEDTQYF. CDR3 nucleotide sequence: TGTGCCAGCAGCTACTCAGAGGATACGCAGTATTTT. The V gene is TRBV7-9, the J gene TRBJ2-3, with D unclear. CDR1 SEHNR and CDR2 FQNEAQ come from the germline V gene (reference sequence). This CDR3 has 12 amino acids. V lost 4 bases and J 6 bases, leaving 8 bases between the germline ends.

This sequence joins TRBV14 and TRBJ1-5; D unresolved. Trimming stripped 4 bases from V and 6 bases from J, with 7 bases between. Germline V gene lookup returns CDR1 SGHDN and CDR2 FVKESK. The CDR3 sequence is 12 residues long. The DNA for the CDR3 is TGTGCCAGCAGCCGGACTGGTCAGCCCCAGCATTTT. It codes for CASSRTGQPQHF.

DNA of the CDR3: TGTGCCAGCAGTGAATATATAGGGTTGAACGAGCAGTACTTC. This codes for CASSEYIGLNEQYF. The chain employs TRBV25-1 and TRBJ2-7; D uncertain. This CDR3 spans 14 amino acids. With 0 bases removed from V and 5 bases from J, the gap between germline ends came to 11 bases. Germline-derived CDR1 and CDR2 are MGHDK and SYGVNS.

V gene TRBV19 combines with J gene TRBJ1-1; D is perhaps TRBD1 (5 bases). The germline V and J ends were trimmed by 3 bases and 0 bases, with 8 bases remaining between them. CDR1 is LNHDA and CDR2 is SQIVND in the germline V gene (reference sequence). This CDR3 is built from 14 residues. Written as DNA, the CDR3 is TGTGCCAGTAGTATCGACAGATTGAACACTGAAGCTTTCTTT. Translated, it gives CASSIDRLNTEAFF.

The V gene is TRBV6-1, the J gene TRBJ1-6; D is undetermined. The V end lost 2 bases, the J end lost 7 bases, and 18 bases lay between the germline ends. The V gene's germline CDR1 is MNHNS and CDR2 SASEGT. The CDR3 runs 17 residues. The CDR3, as DNA: TGTGCCAGCAGTGAAAAGGTTTGGGTGCTGGAGAATTCACCCCTCCACTTT. Amino acids: CASSEKVWVLENSPLHF.

The chain couples TRBV6-6 to TRBJ1-4; maybe TRBD1 (6 bases). Trimming cost V 5 bases and J 3 bases, with 16 bases left between them. The CDR3 has 16 residues. Per germline, CDR1 MNHNY and CDR2 SVGAGI (reference sequence). CDR3 loop: CASSLPYGTPNEKLFF. Here the CDR3 DNA reads TGTGCCAGCAGTCTGCCGTATGGGACACCTAATGAAAAACTGTTTTTT.

The CDR3 spells CASSVDGLAGGNEQYF. CDR3 bases: TGTGCCAGCAGCGTAGACGGTCTAGCGGGAGGGAACGAGCAGTACTTC. J is TRBJ2-7 and V is TRBV9, with 12 bases that match TRBD2. This CDR3 is 16 amino acids long. The germline V gene has CDR1 SGDLS and CDR2 YYNGEE. The V and J ends lost 0 bases and 5 bases, in that order; junction bases with no gene match: 6.

This sequence joins TRBV19 and TRBJ2-7; D not certain. The V gene's germline CDR1 is LNHDA and CDR2 SQIVND (reference sequence). Trimming stripped 5 bases from V and 0 bases from J, with 5 bases between. The CDR3 loop spans 12 amino acids. The CDR3 DNA reads as TGTGCCAGTAGTGGCGTCTCCTACGAGCAGTACTTC. Translation gives CASSGVSYEQYF. The full variable domain, its missing parts supplied by reference TRBV19 and TRBJ2-7, is DGGITQSPKYLFRKEGQNVTLSCEQNLNHDAMYWYRQDPGQGLRLIYYSQIVNDFQKGDIAEGYSVSREKKESFPLTVTSAQKNPTAFYLCASSGVSYEQYFGPGTRLTVT.

Comments on this clone: The identical CDR3 is also encoded by other nucleotide sequences in the sample. This chain links TRBV7-2 with TRBJ2-7; weak D call: TRBD2 (6 bases). This CDR3 is built from 14 residues. CDR1 is SGHTA and CDR2 is FQGNSA in the germline V gene. Trimming removed 1 base from V and 2 bases from J, with 9 bases in between. CDR3: CASSLGLVPYEQYF. DNA for the CDR3: TGTGCCAGCAGCTTAGGACTAGTCCCCTACGAGCAGTACTTC.

The V gene is TRBV7-6, the J gene TRBJ1-5; possible D gene TRBD1, 6 bases. Germline CDR1 is SGHVS and CDR2 is FNYEAQ. The CDR3 runs 17 residues. V was clipped by 6 bases and J by 0 bases, with 18 bases between them. The CDR3 region has the DNA TGTGCCAGCAGTCTTTTCAGGGGTCAATATAGCAATCAGCCCCAGCATTTT. Translation: CASSLFRGQYSNQPQHF.

The chain is built from TRBV21-1 and TRBJ2-3; the table's D call, TRBD1, has no DNA check behind it. TRBV21-1 is designated a pseudogene. The CDR3 is 16 residues long. DNA for the CDR3: TGTGCCAGCAGCGCCAGGGGGGAACTTAGCACAGATACGCAGTATTTT. It yields the protein CASSARGELSTDTQYF.

The chain uses TRBV5-8 and TRBJ2-2; TRBD2 is a possible D gene (5 bases). The V gene lost 2 bases and the J gene lost 6 bases, with 8 bases spanning the gap. This CDR3 is 13 amino acids long. The germline gives CDR1 SGHTS, CDR2 YDEGEE. CDR3 amino acids: CASSLLVAGELFF. The CDR3 coding sequence is TGTGCCAGCAGCTTACTAGTCGCCGGGGAGCTGTTTTTT.

The CDR3 here is CASSLREGVSEQFF. The CDR3 DNA sequence: TGTGCCAGCAGCTTGCGGGAGGGAGTGAGTGAGCAGTTCTTC. This chain uses TRBV5-4 with TRBJ2-1, with 8 bases that match TRBD2. The length of the CDR3 is 14 residues. Trimming took 1 base from V and 9 from J; bases not matched to a gene: 6. CDR1 and CDR2 (germline): SGHNT, YYREEE (reference sequence).

The CDR3 region is CASSLAMGSYEQYF. The CDR3 bases are TGTGCCAGCAGCTTGGCGATGGGATCCTACGAGCAGTACTTC. V is TRBV5-5 and J is TRBJ2-7; no reliable D call. This CDR3 comprises 14 residues. Germline-derived CDR1 and CDR2 are SGHKS and YYEKEE (reference sequence). Trimming removed 0 bases from V and 1 base from J, with 8 bases in between.

The chain is built from TRBV15 and TRBJ2-3; D not resolved. This CDR3 spans 13 amino acids. V was trimmed by 1 base and J by 5 bases, leaving 7 bases between them. Germline V gene sequence: CDR1 LNHNV, CDR2 YYDKDF (reference sequence). Here the CDR3 DNA reads TGTGCCACCAGCAGAGCTCTTATAGATACGCAGTATTTT. Amino acids: CATSRALIDTQYF. Based on the CDR3 plus reference TRBV15 and TRBJ2-3, the full variable domain is DAMVIQNPRYQVTQFGKPVTLSCSQTLNHNVMYWYQQKSSQAPKLLFHYYDKDFNNEADTPDNFQSRRPNTSFCFLDIRSPGLGDTAMYLCATSRALIDTQYFGPGTRLTVL.

The rearrangement uses TRBV7-9 and TRBJ2-1; 7 bases map to TRBD2. This CDR3 is built from 15 residues. The germline gives CDR1 SEHNR, CDR2 FQNEAQ (reference sequence). Losses at the gene ends were 5 bases for V and 8 bases for J; bases not matched to a gene: 12. The CDR3 coding sequence is TGTGCCAGCAGCCATATAGCGGGTCGGGATCATGAGCAGTTCTTC. The encoded protein is CASSHIAGRDHEQFF.

The chain has TRBV28 and TRBJ1-2, with a tentative D call TRBD1 (5 bases). Trimming took 3 bases from V and 5 from J, leaving 10 bases between them. The CDR3 spans 13 residues. CDR1 is MDHEN, CDR2 SYDVKM, per germline. The chain's CDR3 is CASSFEGRYGYTF. For the CDR3, the DNA is TGTGCCAGCAGTTTTGAGGGGAGGTATGGCTACACCTTC.

The gene calls are TRBV7-9 and TRBJ2-2; a possible D gene is TRBD2 (5 bases). This CDR3 contains 14 residues. Germline-derived CDR1 and CDR2 are SEHNR and FQNEAQ (reference sequence). The V end was cut by 5 bases, the J end by 7 bases, with 14 bases between. The DNA of the CDR3 is TGTGCCAGCAGCCCCCGGATTGAGGGCGGGGAGCTGTTTTTT. This translates into CASSPRIEGGELFF. Combining the CDR3 with reference TRBV7-9 and TRBJ2-2 gives the whole variable domain DTGVSQNPRHKITKRGQNVTFRCDPISEHNRLYWYRQTLGQGPEFLTYFQNEAQLEKSRLLSDRFSAERPKGSFSTLEIQRTEQGDSAMYLCASSPRIEGGELFFGEGSRLTVL.

The chain combines TRBV9 with TRBJ2-7, with D possibly being TRBD1 or TRBD2 (5 bases each). Trimming took off 4 bases at V and 3 bases at J, with 11 bases between the two ends. CDR3 size: 13 residues. Germline CDR1 and CDR2: SGDLS and YYNGEE. The CDR3 reads CASSSGTNYEQYF. The DNA for the CDR3 is TGTGCCAGCAGCTCCGGGACCAACTACGAGCAGTACTTC.

The sample holds one count of this clone. The genes are TRBV27 and TRBJ1-6; 8 bases match TRBD1. The CDR3 length is 13 residues. Unmatched junction bases numbered 9, after V lost 10 bases and J lost 10 bases. Germline-derived CDR1 and CDR2 are MNHEY and SMNVEV (reference sequence). CDR3 protein: CATSTGVDSPLHF. The CDR3 DNA follows: TGTGCCACCTCGACAGGGGTTGACTCACCCCTCCACTTT.

This sequence joins TRBV7-9 and TRBJ2-7; 7 bases are shared with TRBD2. Germline CDR1 and CDR2: SEHNR and FQNEAQ (reference sequence). V lost 1 base, J lost 2 bases, and 5 bases stayed unmatched. This CDR3 comprises 15 residues. This CDR3 reads CASSLGFGLAYEQYF. The CDR3 DNA follows: TGTGCCAGCAGCTTAGGGTTTGGACTAGCCTACGAGCAGTACTTC.

The chain combines TRBV6-5 with TRBJ1-3; no definite D call. The V end lost 2 bases, the J end lost 0 bases, and 8 bases lay between the germline ends. CDR3 length: 15 residues. Germline lookup yields CDR1 MNHEY and CDR2 SVGAGI. The DNA for the CDR3 is TGTGCCAGCAGTTACGACGCCTCCTCTGGAAACACCATATATTTT. This gives the protein CASSYDASSGNTIYF.

The chain couples TRBV4-2 to TRBJ1-5; no clear D. CDR3 length: 15 residues. With 1 base removed from V and 0 bases from J, the gap between germline ends came to 7 bases. Germline lookup yields CDR1 LGHNA and CDR2 YNFKEQ. The CDR3 sequence: CASSQVQDSNQPQHF. The CDR3, as DNA: TGTGCCAGCAGCCAAGTTCAAGATAGCAATCAGCCCCAGCATTTT.

This clone was recorded only once. CDR3 DNA: TGTGCCAGCAGCTCCGGGACTACCGGCAATGAGCAGTTCTTC. Protein sequence: CASSSGTTGNEQFF. The chain is built from TRBV13 and TRBJ2-1; 7 nucleotides align to TRBD2. Germline assignment: CDR1 PRHDT and CDR2 FYEKMQ (reference sequence). The CDR3 covers 14 residues. V lost 4 bases and J lost 6; bases outside the gene matches: 6.

To note about this clone: This sample includes further DNA sequences coding for the same CDR3. V is TRBV4-3 and J is TRBJ2-1; a possible D gene is TRBD2 (6 bases). In germline, CDR1 is LGHNA, CDR2 YSLEER. Between the trimmed V and J ends, which lost 0 bases and 4 bases, there was a span of 10 bases. The length of the CDR3 is 15 residues. The CDR3 DNA reads as TGCGCCAGCAGCCAAGATGGGACTCTGTACAATGAGCAGTTCTTC. Its protein product is CASSQDGTLYNEQFF.